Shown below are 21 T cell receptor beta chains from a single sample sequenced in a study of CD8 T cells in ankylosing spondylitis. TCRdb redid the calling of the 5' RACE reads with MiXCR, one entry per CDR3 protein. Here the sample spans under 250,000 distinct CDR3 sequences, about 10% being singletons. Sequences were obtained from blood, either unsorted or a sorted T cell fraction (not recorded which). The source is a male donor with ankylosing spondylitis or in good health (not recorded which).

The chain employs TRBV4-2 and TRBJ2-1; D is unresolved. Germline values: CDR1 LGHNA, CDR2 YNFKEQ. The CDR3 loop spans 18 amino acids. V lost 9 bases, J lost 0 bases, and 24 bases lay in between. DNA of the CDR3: TGTGCCAGGGGCTTCGGGCTCGCGGTGATTCGCTCCTACAATGAGCAGTTCTTC. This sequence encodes CARGFGLAVIRSYNEQFF.

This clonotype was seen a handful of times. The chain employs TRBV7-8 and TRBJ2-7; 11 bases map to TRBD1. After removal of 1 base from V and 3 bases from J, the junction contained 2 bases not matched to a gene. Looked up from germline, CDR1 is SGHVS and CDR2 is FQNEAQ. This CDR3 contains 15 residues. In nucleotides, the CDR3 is TGTGCCAGCAGCTTAGTTGGGACAGGGGGCTACGAGCAGTACTTC. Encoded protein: CASSLVGTGGYEQYF.

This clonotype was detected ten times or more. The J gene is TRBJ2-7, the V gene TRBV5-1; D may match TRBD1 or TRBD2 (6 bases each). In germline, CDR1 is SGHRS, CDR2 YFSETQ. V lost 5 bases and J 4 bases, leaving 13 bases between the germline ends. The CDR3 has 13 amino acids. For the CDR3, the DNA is TGCGCCAGCAGAGGCGAAGGGGGGTACGAGCAGTACTTC. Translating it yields CASRGEGGYEQYF. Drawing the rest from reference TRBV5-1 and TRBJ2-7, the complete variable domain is KAGVTQTPRYLIKTRGQQVTLSCSPISGHRSVSWYQQTPGQGLQFLFEYFSETQRNKGNFPGRFSGRQFSNSRSEMNVSTLELGDSALYLCASRGEGGYEQYFGPGTRLTVT.

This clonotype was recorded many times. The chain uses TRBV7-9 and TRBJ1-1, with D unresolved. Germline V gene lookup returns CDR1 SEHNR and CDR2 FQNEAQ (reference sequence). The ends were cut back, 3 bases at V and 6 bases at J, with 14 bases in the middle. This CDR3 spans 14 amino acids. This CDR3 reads CASSFFHEGAEAFF. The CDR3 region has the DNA TGTGCCAGCAGCTTTTTCCACGAGGGCGCTGAAGCTTTCTTT.

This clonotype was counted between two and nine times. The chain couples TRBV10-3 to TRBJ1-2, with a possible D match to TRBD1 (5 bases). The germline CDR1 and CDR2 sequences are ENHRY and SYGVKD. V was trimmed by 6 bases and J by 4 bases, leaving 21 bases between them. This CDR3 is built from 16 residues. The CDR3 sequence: CAIRKSSGTDSYGYTF. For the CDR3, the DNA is TGTGCCATCAGAAAATCTTCCGGGACGGATTCCTATGGCTACACCTTC.

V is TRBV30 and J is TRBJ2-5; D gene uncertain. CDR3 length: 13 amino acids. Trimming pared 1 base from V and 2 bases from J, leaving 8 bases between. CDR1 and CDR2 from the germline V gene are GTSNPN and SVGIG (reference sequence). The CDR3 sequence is CAWSAQIQETQYF. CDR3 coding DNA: TGTGCCTGGAGTGCACAGATTCAAGAGACCCAGTACTTC.

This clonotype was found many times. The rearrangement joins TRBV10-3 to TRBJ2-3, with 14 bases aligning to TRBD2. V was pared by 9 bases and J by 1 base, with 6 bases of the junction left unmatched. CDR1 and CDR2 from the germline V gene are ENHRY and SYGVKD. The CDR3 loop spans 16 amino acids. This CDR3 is CAIGTSGSLRTDTQYF. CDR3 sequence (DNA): TGTGCCATTGGGACTAGCGGGAGTCTCCGCACAGATACGCAGTATTTT.

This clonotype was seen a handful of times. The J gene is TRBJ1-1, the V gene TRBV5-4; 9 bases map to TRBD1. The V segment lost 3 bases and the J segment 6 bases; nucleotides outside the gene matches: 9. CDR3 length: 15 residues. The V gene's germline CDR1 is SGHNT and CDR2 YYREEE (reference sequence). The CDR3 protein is CASSSRIQGAPEAFF. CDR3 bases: TGTGCCAGCAGCTCCAGAATACAGGGGGCCCCTGAAGCTTTCTTT.

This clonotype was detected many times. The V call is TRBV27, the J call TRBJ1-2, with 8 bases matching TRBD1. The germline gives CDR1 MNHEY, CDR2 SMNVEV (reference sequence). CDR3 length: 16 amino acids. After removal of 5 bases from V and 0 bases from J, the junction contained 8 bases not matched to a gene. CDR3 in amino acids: CASSRSDRASNYGYTF. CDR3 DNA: TGTGCCAGCAGTAGATCGGACAGGGCTTCTAACTATGGCTACACCTTC.

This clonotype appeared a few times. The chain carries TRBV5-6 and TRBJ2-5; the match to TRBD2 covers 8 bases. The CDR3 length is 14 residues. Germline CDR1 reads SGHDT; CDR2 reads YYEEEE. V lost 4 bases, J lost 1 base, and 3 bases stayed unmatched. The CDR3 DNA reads TGTGCCAGCAGCCGGAGCGGGGGCCAAGAGACCCAGTACTTC. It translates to CASSRSGGQETQYF.

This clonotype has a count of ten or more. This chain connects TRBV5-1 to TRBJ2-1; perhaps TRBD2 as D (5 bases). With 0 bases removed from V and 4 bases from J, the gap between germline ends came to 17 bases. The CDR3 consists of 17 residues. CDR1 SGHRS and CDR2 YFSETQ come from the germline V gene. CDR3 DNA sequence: TGCGCCAGCAGCTTGGAAGGTGGGCGGAGCGGTTACAATGAGCAGTTCTTC. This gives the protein CASSLEGGRSGYNEQFF.

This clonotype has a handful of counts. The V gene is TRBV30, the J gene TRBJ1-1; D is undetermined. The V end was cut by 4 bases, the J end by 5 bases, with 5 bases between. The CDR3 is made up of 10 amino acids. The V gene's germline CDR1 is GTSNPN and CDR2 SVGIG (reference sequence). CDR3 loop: CAWTRTEAFF. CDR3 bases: TGTGCCTGGACTAGGACTGAAGCTTTCTTT.

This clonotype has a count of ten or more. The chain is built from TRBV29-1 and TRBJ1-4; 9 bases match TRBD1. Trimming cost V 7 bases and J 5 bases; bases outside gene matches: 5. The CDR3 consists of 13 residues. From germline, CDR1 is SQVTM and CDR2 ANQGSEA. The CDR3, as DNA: TGCAGCGGCCGACAGGGGGGGAATGAAAAACTGTTTTTT. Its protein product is CSGRQGGNEKLFF.

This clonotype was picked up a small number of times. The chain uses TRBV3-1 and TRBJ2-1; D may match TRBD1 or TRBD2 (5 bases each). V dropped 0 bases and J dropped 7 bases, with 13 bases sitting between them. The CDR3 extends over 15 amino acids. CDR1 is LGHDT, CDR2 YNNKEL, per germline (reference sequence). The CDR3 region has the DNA TGTGCCAGCAGCCAAGATTGGGACCTCGGGAATGAGCAGTTCTTC. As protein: CASSQDWDLGNEQFF.

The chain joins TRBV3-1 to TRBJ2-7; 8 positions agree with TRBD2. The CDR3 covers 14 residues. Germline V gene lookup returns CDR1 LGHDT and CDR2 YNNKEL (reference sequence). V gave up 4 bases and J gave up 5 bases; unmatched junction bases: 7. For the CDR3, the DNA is TGTGCCAGCAGCCCGGGACTAGTTTACCACGAGCAGTACTTC. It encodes CASSPGLVYHEQYF.

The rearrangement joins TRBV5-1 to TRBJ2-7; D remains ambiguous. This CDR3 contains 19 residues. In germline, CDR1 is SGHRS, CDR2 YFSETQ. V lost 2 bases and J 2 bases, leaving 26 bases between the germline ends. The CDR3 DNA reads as TGCGCCAGCAGCTTACGATTGATCGGCTACGACCGCGCCACCTACGAGCAGTACTTC. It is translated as CASSLRLIGYDRATYEQYF. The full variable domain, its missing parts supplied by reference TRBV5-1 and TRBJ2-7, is KAGVTQTPRYLIKTRGQQVTLSCSPISGHRSVSWYQQTPGQGLQFLFEYFSETQRNKGNFPGRFSGRQFSNSRSEMNVSTLELGDSALYLCASSLRLIGYDRATYEQYFGPGTRLTVT.

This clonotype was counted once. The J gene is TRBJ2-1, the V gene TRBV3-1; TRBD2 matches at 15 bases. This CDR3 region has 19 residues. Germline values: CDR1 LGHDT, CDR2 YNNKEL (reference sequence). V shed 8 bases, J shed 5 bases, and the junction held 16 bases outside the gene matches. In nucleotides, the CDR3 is TGTGCCAGCTGTTTAATTCGGACTAGCGGGAGGGCCCTCGACAATGAGCAGTTCTTC. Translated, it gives CASCLIRTSGRALDNEQFF.

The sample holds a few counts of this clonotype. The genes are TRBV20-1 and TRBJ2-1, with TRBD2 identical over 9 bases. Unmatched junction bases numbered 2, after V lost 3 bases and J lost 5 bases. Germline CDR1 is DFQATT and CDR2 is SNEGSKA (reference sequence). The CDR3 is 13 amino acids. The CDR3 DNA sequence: TGCAGTGCTAGGGAGCGGGGGGACAATGAGCAGTTCTTC. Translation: CSARERGDNEQFF.

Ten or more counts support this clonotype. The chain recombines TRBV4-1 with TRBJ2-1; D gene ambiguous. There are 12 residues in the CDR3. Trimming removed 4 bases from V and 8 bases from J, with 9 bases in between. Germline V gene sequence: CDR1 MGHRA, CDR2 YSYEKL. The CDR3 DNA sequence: TGCGCCAGCAGCCTTTCCGGCCATGAGCAGTTCTTC. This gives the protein CASSLSGHEQFF.

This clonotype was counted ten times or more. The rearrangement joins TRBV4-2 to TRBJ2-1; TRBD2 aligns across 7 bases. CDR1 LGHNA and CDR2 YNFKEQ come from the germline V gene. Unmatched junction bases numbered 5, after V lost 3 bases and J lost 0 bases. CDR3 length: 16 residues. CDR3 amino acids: CASSHGGTGSYNEQFF. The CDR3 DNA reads TGTGCCAGCAGCCACGGGGGGACTGGCTCCTACAATGAGCAGTTCTTC.

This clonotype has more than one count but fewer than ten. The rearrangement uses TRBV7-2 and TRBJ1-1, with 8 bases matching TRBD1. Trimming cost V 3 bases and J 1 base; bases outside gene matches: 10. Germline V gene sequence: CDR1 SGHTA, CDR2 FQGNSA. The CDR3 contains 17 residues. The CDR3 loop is CASSLIQGGFSNTEAFF. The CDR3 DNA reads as TGTGCCAGCAGCTTGATACAGGGGGGGTTTTCGAACACTGAAGCTTTCTTT.